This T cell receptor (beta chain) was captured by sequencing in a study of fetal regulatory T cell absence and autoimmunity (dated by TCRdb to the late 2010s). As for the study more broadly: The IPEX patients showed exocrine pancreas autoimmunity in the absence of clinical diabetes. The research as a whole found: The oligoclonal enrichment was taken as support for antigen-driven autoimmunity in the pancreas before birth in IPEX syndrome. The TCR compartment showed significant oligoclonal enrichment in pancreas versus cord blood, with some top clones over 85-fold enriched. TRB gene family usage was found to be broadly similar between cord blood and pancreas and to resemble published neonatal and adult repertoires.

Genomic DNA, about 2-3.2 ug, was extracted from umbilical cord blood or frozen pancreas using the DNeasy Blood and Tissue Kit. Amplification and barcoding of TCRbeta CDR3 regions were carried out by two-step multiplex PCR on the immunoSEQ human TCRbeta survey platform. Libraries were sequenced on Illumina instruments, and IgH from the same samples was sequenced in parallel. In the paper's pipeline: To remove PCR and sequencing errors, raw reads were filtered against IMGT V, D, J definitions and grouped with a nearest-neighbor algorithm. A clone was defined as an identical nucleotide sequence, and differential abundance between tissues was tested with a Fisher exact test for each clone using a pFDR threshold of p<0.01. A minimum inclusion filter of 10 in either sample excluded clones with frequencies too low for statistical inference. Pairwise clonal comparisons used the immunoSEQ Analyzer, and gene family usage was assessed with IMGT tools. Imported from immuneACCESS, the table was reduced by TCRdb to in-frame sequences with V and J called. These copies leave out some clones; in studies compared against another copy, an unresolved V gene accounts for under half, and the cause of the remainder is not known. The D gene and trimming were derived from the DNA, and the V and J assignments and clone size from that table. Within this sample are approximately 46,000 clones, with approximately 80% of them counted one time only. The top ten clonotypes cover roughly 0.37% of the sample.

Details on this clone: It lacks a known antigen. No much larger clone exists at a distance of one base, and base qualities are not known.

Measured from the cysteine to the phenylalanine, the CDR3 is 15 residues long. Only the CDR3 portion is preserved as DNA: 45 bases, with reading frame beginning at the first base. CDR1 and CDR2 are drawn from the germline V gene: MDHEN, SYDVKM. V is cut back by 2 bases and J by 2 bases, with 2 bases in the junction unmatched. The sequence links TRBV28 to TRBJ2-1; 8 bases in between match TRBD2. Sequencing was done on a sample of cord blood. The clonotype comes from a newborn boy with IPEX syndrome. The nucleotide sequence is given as TGTGCCAGCAGTTTACGAGCGGGGGCCTACAATGAGCAGTTCTTC. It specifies CASSLRAGAYNEQFF.